These 12 T cell receptor beta chains share one sample of origin, sequenced in a study of cytomegalovirus exposure and HLA in healthy donors. It was with 60 Vbeta and 13 Jbeta primers that the PCR ran. Produced via immunoSEQ multiplex PCR; TCRdb's table is partial and in-frame only. The sample comprises about 180,000 clones, around 80% of which are singletons, and under 0.75% rests with the top ten. The sample comprised PBMCs. Receptors were obtained from a woman aged 35 to 49 in good health and CMV-seronegative.

The chain employs TRBV9 and TRBJ1-5; no definite D call. Germline V gene data show CDR1 as SGDLS and CDR2 as YYNGEE. The V end lost 3 bases, the J end lost 0 bases, and 4 bases lay between the germline ends. The CDR3 covers 13 residues. The CDR3 DNA reads TGTGCCAGCAGCGATAATAGCAATCAGCCCCAGCATTTT. Its protein is CASSDNSNQPQHF. Full variable domain (missing parts from reference TRBV9 and TRBJ1-5): DSGVTQTPKHLITATGQRVTLRCSPRSGDLSVYWYQQSLDQGLQFLIQYYNGEERAKGNILERFSAQQFPDLHSELNLSSLELGDSALYFCASSDNSNQPQHFGDGTRLSIL.

V and J are TRBV7-9 and TRBJ2-1; 12 positions match TRBD1. The CDR3 runs 17 residues. V trimming: 5 bases; J trimming: 8 bases; junction bases outside the gene matches: 13. In germline, CDR1 is SEHNR, CDR2 FQNEAQ (reference sequence). The CDR3 loop is CASSVQTPGQGADEQFF. The CDR3 nucleotides are TGTGCCAGCAGCGTACAGACACCGGGACAGGGGGCGGATGAGCAGTTCTTC.

The rearrangement links TRBV9 to TRBJ2-1; TRBD2 might be the D (6 bases). The CDR3 loop spans 16 amino acids. CDR1 SGDLS and CDR2 YYNGEE come from the germline V gene. The V end was cut by 3 bases, the J end by 0 bases, with 13 bases between. The CDR3 is CASSEDISGSYNEQFF. The CDR3 DNA reads as TGTGCCAGCAGCGAAGACATTAGCGGCTCCTACAATGAGCAGTTCTTC.

This clone was picked up a small number of times. This chain uses TRBV6-5 with TRBJ2-7, with 8 nucleotides matching TRBD1. V was clipped by 10 bases and J by 4 bases; unmatched bases: 9. Germline V gene lookup returns CDR1 MNHEY and CDR2 SVGAGI. There are 13 residues in the CDR3. Here the CDR3 DNA reads TGTGCCATCCGGGGGACAGGTCCGTACGAGCAGTACTTC. This encodes CAIRGTGPYEQYF.

The chain has TRBV27 and TRBJ2-1; 9 positions agree with TRBD1. Trimming removed 3 bases from V and 3 bases from J; junction bases left unmatched: 6. This CDR3 has 16 residues. Germline V gene data show CDR1 as MNHEY and CDR2 as SMNVEV (reference sequence). CDR3 residues: CASSFRRDRVYNEQFF. Here the CDR3 DNA reads TGTGCCAGCAGTTTTCGCCGGGACAGGGTCTACAATGAGCAGTTCTTC.

The J gene is TRBJ2-1, the V gene TRBV12-5, with a tentative D call TRBD1 (7 bases). Looked up from germline, CDR1 is LGHNT and CDR2 is FRNRAP. The CDR3 spans 15 residues. Trimming pared 2 bases from V and 5 bases from J, leaving 13 bases between. The CDR3 DNA reads as TGTGCTAGTGGTTTGTCAGGGGGGTACCACAATGAGCAGTTCTTC. Its protein is CASGLSGGYHNEQFF.

The rearrangement joins TRBV4-1 to TRBJ2-4; a possible D gene is TRBD2 (5 bases). CDR3 length: 15 amino acids. The V end lost 4 bases, the J end lost 0 bases, and 10 bases lay between the germline ends. Germline values: CDR1 MGHRA, CDR2 YSYEKL. The CDR3 sequence is CASSLGDLAKNIQYF. CDR3 bases: TGCGCCAGCAGCCTGGGAGACCTAGCCAAAAACATTCAGTACTTC.

The chain links TRBV15 to TRBJ2-3; possibly TRBD2 for D (7 bases). The CDR3 spans 13 residues. From germline, CDR1 is LNHNV and CDR2 YYDKDF (reference sequence). V was cut by 11 bases and J by 2 bases, with 14 bases left in between. CDR3 sequence: CASRGGPTDTQYF. Here the CDR3 DNA reads TGTGCCTCTAGGGGGGGGCCCACAGATACGCAGTATTTT.

This rearrangement joins TRBV9 to TRBJ1-6; maybe TRBD1 (6 bases). With 3 bases removed from V and 7 bases from J, the gap between germline ends came to 17 bases. CDR3 length equals 16 residues. Looked up from germline, CDR1 is SGDLS and CDR2 is YYNGEE. The DNA of the CDR3 is TGTGCCAGCAGCGCCCAGGGGCACCAAGGGAATTCACCCCTCCACTTT. Its protein product is CASSAQGHQGNSPLHF.

The rearrangement links TRBV7-2 to TRBJ2-1; possible D gene TRBD1, 6 bases. The CDR3 totals 15 residues. CDR1 is SGHTA, CDR2 FQGNSA, per germline. V was trimmed by 7 bases and J by 6 bases, leaving 19 bases between them. DNA for the CDR3: TGTGCCAGCAACAGCTGGTCAGGGGCGTTCAATGAGCAGTTCTTC. Encoded protein: CASNSWSGAFNEQFF.

The chain combines TRBV28 with TRBJ1-2; tentatively, D is TRBD1 (6 bases). The V gene's germline CDR1 is MDHEN and CDR2 SYDVKM. Trimming shortened V by 3 bases and J by 5 bases, and 22 bases separated the two germline ends. This CDR3 is built from 17 residues. The CDR3 loop reads CASSLGVGGGDRYGYTF. DNA for the CDR3: TGTGCCAGCAGTTTGGGGGTTGGGGGGGGCGATCGATATGGCTACACCTTC.

The J gene is TRBJ2-3, the V gene TRBV2; 11 nucleotides match TRBD1. J gave up 0 bases and V 0 bases, and 17 bases lay outside the gene matches. This CDR3 is 22 amino acids long. Germline CDR1 is SNHLY and CDR2 is FYNNEI. CDR3 nucleotide sequence: TGTGCCAGCAGTGAAGCTATTCGGGGGACAGGGGGACCGACCAAGAGCACAGATACGCAGTATTTT. It translates to CASSEAIRGTGGPTKSTDTQYF.